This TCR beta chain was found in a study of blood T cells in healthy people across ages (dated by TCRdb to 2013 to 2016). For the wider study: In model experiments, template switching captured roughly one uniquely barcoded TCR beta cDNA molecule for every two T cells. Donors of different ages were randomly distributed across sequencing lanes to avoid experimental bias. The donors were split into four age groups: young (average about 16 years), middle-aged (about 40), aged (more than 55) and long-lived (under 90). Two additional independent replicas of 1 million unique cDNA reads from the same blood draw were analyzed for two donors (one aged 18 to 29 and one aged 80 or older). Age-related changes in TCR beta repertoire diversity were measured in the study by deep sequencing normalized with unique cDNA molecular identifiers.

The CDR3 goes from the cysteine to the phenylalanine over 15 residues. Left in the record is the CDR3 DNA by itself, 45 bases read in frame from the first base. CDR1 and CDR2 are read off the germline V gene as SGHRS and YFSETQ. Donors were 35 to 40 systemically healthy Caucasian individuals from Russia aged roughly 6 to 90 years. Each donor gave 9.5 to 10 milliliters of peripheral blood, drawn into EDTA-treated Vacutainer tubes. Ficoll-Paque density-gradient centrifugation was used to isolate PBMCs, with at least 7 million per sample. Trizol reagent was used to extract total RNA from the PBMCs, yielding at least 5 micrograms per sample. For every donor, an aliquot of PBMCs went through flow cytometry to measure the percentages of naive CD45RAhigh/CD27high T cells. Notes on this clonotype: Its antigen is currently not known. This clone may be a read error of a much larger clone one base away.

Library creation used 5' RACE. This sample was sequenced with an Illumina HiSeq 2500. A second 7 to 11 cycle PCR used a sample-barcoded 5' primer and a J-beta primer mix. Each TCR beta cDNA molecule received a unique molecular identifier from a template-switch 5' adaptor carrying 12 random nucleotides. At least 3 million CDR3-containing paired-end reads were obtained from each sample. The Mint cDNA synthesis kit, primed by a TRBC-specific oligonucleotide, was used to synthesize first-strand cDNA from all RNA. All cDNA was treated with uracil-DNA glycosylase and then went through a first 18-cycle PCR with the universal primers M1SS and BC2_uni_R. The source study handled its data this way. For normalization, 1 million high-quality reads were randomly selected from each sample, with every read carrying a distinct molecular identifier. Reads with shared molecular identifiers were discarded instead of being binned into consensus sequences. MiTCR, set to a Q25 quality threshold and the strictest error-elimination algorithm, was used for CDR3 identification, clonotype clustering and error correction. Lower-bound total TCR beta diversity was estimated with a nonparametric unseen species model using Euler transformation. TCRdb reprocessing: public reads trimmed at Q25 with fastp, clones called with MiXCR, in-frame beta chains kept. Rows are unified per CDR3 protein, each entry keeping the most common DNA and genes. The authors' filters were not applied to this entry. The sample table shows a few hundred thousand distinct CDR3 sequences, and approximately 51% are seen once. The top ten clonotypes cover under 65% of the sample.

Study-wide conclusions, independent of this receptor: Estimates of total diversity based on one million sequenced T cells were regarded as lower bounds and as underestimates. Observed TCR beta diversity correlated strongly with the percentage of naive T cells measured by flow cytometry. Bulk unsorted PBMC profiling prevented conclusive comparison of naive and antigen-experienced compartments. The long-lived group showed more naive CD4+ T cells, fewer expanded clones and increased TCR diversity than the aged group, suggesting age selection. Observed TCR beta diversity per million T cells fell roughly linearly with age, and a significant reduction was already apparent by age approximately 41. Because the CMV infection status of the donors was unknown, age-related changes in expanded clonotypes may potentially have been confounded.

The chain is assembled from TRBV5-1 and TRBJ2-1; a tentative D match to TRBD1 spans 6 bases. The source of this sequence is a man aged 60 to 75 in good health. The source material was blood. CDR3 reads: CASSLSGTNYKEQFF. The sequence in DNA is TGCGCCAGCAGCTTATCCGGGACAAACTACAAGGAGCAGTTCTTC.